The next 5 T cell receptor beta chains were all read from a single sample in a study of T cell repertoires in cytomegalovirus infection. TCRdb analysed the reads with MiXCR anew, one entry per CDR3 protein. The sample contains 500,000 to 600,000 distinct CDR3 sequences, approximately 15% of which appear only once. The material sequenced was CD8+ T cells from PBMCs. All receptors derive from a human donor in good health (CMV status not recorded). Some clones in this sample may be carry-over from other donors' samples.

This clonotype was detected only a few times. The J gene is TRBJ2-7, the V gene TRBV6-1, with 8 bases identical to TRBD1. V was clipped by 6 bases and J by 3 bases; unmatched bases: 10. Germline assignment: CDR1 MNHNS and CDR2 SASEGT. The CDR3 covers 15 residues. Written as DNA, the CDR3 is TGTGCCAGCAGCCGGACCCAGGGGGCGGGCTACGAGCAGTACTTC. Translated, it gives CASSRTQGAGYEQYF.

This clonotype has a count of ten or more. The genes are TRBV6-1 and TRBJ1-5; D gene ambiguous. Germline V lookup: CDR1 MNHNS, CDR2 SASEGT. The V and J ends lost 8 bases and 0 bases respectively, with 14 bases between them. The CDR3 totals 15 residues. CDR3 loop: CASRVGPTSNQPQHF. The CDR3 DNA reads as TGTGCCAGCCGAGTAGGGCCGACTAGCAATCAGCCCCAGCATTTT.

This clonotype was detected many times. The junction does not match germline at one end; this may be a read error. This chain connects TRBV19 to TRBJ2-1; perhaps TRBD1 as D (6 bases). The length of the CDR3 is 13 residues. Germline V gene sequence: CDR1 LNHDA, CDR2 SQIVND (reference sequence). CDR3 loop: CATSDRRRNGQFF. CDR3 sequence (DNA): TGTGCCACGTCCGACAGGCGAAGGAATGGGCAGTTCTTC.

This CDR3 is CASKPAWRYNSPLHF. The CDR3 coding sequence is TGTGCCAGCAAACCGGCATGGCGCTATAATTCACCCCTCCACTTT. V is TRBV27 and J is TRBJ1-6; D remains ambiguous. The CDR3 sequence is 15 residues long. The ends were cut back, 7 bases at V and 3 bases at J, with 13 bases in the middle. Germline V gives CDR1 MNHEY, CDR2 SMNVEV (reference sequence).

This clonotype was found a few times. The chain uses TRBV19 and TRBJ2-1; 8 bases align to TRBD2. Trimming removed 2 bases from V and 0 bases from J; junction bases left unmatched: 15. This CDR3 region has 20 residues. CDR1 LNHDA and CDR2 SQIVND come from the germline V gene (reference sequence). CDR3 sequence reads: CASSIWGTRIPPGSYNEQFF. CDR3 bases: TGTGCCAGTAGTATATGGGGGACTAGAATCCCTCCCGGCTCCTACAATGAGCAGTTCTTC.